This TCR beta chain was sequenced in a study of cytomegalovirus exposure and HLA in healthy donors. Overall study: The approximately 680 first-cohort repertoires and the approximately 110 validation repertoires shared the same platform, a later analysis reported.

Findings of the study overall: Rarity characterized most TCR sequences, yet some public TCRs appeared in many donors. Subsequent analysis revealed that first-cohort TCR clusters tended to co-occur in the roughly 120 validation repertoires. The CMV antigen specificity of a few CMV-associated chains was confirmed through in vitro analysis.

Here immunoSEQ multiplex PCR was the method, and the copy in TCRdb shows in-frame clones only, minus some. The sample lists about 57,000 clones; approximately 93% were seen once. With regard to this clone: The antigen is unknown.

From germline, CDR1 is LNHNV and CDR2 YYDKDF (reference sequence). V trimming: 0 bases; J trimming: 4 bases; junction bases outside the gene matches: 8. The CDR3 is 16 amino acids. This sequence was found in a woman aged 18-29 years in good health and CMV-seronegative. The chain links TRBV15 to TRBJ1-1, with 7 bases aligning to TRBD1. What was sequenced was PBMCs. CDR3 in DNA: TGTGCCACCAGCAGAGACCCCACAGGGGTCATCACTGAAGCTTTCTTT. Amino acid sequence: CATSRDPTGVITEAFF.